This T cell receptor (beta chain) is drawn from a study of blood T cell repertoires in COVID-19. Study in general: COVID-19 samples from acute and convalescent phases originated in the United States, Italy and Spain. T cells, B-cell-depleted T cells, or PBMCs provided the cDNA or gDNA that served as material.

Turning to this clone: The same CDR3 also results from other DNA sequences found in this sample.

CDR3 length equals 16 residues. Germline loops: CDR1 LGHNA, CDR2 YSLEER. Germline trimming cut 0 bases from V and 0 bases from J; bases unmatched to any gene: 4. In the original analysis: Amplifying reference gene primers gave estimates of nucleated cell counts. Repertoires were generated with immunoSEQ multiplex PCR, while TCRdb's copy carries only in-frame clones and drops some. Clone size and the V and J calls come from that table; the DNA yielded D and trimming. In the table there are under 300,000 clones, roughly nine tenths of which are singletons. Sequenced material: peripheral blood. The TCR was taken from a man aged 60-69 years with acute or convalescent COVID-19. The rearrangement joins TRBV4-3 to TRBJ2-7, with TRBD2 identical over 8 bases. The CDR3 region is CASSQDRLAGSYEQYF. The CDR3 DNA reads TGCGCCAGCAGCCAAGATAGGCTAGCGGGCTCCTACGAGCAGTACTTC.